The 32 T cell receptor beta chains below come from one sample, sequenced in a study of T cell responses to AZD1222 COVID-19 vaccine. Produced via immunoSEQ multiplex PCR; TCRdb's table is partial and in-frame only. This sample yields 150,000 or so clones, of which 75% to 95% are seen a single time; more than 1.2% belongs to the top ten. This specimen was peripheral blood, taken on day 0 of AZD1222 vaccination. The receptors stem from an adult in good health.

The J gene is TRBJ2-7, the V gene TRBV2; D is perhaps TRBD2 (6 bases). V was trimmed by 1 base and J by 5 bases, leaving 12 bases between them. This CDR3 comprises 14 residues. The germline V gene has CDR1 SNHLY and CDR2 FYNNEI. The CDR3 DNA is TGTGCCAGCAGTGAAGGGAGGGAGGACGACGAGCAGTACTTC. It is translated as CASSEGREDDEQYF.

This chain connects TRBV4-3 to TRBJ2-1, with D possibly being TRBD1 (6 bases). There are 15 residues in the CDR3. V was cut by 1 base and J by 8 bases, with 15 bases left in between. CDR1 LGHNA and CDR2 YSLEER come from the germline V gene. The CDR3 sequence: CASSQVPGVLDEQFF. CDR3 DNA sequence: TGCGCCAGCAGCCAAGTTCCAGGGGTCTTGGATGAGCAGTTCTTC.

The chain's CDR3 is CASRQDLYGYTF. The CDR3 DNA reads as TGTGCCAGCAGACAGGACCTCTATGGCTACACCTTC. The J gene is TRBJ1-2, the V gene TRBV6-5; D possibly corresponds to TRBD1 (5 bases). Germline CDR1 MNHEY, CDR2 SVGAGI. The CDR3 has 12 amino acids. Trimming pared 6 bases from V and 4 bases from J, leaving 9 bases between.

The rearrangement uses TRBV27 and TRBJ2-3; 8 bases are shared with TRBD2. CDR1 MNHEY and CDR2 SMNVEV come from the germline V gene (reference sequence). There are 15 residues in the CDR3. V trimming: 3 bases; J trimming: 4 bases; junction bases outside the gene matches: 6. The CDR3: CASSFLAGGPDTQYF. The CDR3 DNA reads TGTGCCAGCAGTTTCCTTGCGGGGGGCCCAGATACGCAGTATTTT.

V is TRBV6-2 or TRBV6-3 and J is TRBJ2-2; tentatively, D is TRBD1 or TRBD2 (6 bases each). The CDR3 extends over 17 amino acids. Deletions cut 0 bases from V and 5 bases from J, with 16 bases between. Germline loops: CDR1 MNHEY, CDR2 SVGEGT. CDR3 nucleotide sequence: TGTGCCAGCAGTTACTCGCACCTGGGGGGCTGGACCGGGGAGCTGTTTTTT. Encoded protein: CASSYSHLGGWTGELFF.

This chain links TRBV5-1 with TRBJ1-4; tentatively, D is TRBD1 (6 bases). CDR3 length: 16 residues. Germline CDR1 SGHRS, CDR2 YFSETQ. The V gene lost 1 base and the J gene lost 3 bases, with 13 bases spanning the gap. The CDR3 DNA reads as TGCGCCAGCAGCTTGAGGGGGGGATCAGCTAATGAAAAACTGTTTTTT. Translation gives CASSLRGGSANEKLFF.

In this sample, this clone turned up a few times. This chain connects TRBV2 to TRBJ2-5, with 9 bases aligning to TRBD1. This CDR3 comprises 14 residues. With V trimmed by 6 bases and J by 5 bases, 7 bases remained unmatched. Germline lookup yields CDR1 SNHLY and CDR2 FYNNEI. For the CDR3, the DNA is TGTGCCAGCAGCCCGGACAGGGGACGGGAGACCCAGTACTTC. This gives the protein CASSPDRGRETQYF.

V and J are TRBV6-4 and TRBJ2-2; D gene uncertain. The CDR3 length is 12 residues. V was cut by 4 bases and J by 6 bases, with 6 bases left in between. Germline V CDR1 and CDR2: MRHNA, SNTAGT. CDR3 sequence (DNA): TGTGCCAGCAGTGGGCAGGCCGGGGAGCTGTTTTTT. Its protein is CASSGQAGELFF.

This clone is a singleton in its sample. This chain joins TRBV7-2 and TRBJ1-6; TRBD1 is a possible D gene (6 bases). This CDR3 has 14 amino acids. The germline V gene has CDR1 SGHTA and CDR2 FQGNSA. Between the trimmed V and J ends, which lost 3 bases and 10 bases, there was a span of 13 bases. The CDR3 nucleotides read TGTGCCAGCAGCTTCGGGGGGGGGCCCTCACCCCTCCACTTT. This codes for CASSFGGGPSPLHF.

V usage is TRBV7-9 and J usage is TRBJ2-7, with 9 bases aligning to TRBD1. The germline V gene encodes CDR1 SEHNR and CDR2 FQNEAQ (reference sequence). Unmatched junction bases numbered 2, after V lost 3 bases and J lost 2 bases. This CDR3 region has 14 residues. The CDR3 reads CASSLTGGTYEQYF. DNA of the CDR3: TGTGCCAGCAGCTTGACAGGGGGTACCTACGAGCAGTACTTC. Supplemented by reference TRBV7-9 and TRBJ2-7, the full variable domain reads DTGVSQNPRHKITKRGQNVTFRCDPISEHNRLYWYRQTLGQGPEFLTYFQNEAQLEKSRLLSDRFSAERPKGSFSTLEIQRTEQGDSAMYLCASSLTGGTYEQYFGPGTRLTVT.

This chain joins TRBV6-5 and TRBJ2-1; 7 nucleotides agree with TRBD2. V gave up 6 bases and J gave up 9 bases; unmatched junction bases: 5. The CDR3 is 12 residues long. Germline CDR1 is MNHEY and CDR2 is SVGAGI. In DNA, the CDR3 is TGTGCCAGCAGCCTCACTAGCGTTGAGCAGTTCTTC. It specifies CASSLTSVEQFF.

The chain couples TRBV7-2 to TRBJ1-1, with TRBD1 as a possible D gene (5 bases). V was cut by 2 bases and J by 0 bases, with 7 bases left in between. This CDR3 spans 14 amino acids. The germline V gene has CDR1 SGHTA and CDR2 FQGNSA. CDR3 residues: CASSLQGLNTEAFF. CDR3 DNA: TGTGCCAGCAGCTTACAGGGTCTGAACACTGAAGCTTTCTTT.

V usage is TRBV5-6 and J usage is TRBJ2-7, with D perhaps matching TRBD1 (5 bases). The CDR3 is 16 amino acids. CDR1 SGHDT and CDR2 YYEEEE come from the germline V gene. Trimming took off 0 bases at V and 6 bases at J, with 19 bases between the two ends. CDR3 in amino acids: CASSLVSGIQLSEQYF. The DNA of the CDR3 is TGTGCCAGCAGCTTGGTTTCAGGGATACAACTGTCCGAGCAGTACTTC.

CDR3 DNA sequence: TGTGCCAGCAGTACGAAAGCGGGGGGGCTGTGGAATGAGCAGTTCTTC. As protein: CASSTKAGGLWNEQFF. The rearrangement joins TRBV27 to TRBJ2-1; 10 nucleotides match TRBD2. V was pared by 5 bases and J by 7 bases, with 11 bases of the junction left unmatched. Germline CDR1 reads MNHEY; CDR2 reads SMNVEV (reference sequence). The CDR3 extends over 16 amino acids.

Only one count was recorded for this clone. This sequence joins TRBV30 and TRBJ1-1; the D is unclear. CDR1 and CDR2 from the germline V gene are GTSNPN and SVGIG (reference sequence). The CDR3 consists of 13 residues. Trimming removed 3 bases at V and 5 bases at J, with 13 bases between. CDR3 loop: CAWSRTALTEAFF. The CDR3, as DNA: TGTGCCTGGAGCAGGACGGCCTTAACTGAAGCTTTCTTT.

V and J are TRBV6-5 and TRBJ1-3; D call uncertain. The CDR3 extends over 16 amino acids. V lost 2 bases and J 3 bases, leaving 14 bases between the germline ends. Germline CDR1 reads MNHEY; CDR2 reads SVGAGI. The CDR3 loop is CASSYGDKIRGNTIYF. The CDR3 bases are TGTGCCAGCAGTTACGGAGACAAGATCCGTGGAAACACCATATATTTT.

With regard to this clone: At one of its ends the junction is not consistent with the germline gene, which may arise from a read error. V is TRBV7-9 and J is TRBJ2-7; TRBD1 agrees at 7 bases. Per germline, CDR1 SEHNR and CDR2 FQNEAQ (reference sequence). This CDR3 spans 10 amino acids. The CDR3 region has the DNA TGTGCCAGCAGCCCTACAGGGGATGGCTTC. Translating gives CASSPTGDGF.

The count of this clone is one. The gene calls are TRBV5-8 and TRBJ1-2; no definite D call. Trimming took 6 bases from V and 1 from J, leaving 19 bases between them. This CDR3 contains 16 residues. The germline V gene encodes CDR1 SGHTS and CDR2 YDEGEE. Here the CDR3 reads CASNTLNGRFNYGYTF. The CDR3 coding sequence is TGTGCCAGCAATACCTTAAACGGGCGATTTAACTATGGCTACACCTTC.

CDR3 amino acids: CASSTRGGDRGYTF. The CDR3 region has the DNA TGCGCCAGCAGCACCCGCGGGGGGGATAGGGGCTACACCTTC. The chain combines TRBV5-1 with TRBJ1-2, with TRBD1 as a possible D gene (5 bases). The CDR3 spans 14 residues. CDR1 is SGHRS and CDR2 is YFSETQ in the germline V gene. The V gene lost 4 bases and the J gene lost 8 bases, with 18 bases spanning the gap. Drawing the rest from reference TRBV5-1 and TRBJ1-2, the complete variable domain is KAGVTQTPRYLIKTRGQQVTLSCSPISGHRSVSWYQQTPGQGLQFLFEYFSETQRNKGNFPGRFSGRQFSNSRSEMNVSTLELGDSALYLCASSTRGGDRGYTFGSGTRLTVV.

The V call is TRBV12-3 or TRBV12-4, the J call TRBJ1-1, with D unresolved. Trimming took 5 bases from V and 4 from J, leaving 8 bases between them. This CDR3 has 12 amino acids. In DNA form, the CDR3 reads TGTGCCAGCAGTACCATGACCACTGAAGCTTTCTTT. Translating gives CASSTMTTEAFF.

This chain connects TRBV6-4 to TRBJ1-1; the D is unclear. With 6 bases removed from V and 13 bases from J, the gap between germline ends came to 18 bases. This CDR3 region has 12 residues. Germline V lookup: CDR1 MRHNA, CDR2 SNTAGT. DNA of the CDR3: TGTGCCAGCAGCCCAAATAGGGTAATGATTTTCTTT. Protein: CASSPNRVMIFF.

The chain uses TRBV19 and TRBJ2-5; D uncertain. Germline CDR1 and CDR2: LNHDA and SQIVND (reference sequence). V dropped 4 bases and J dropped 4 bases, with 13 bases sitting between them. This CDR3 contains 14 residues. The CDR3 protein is CASSTSSKSETQYF. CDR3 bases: TGTGCCAGTAGTACCTCTAGTAAGTCAGAGACCCAGTACTTC. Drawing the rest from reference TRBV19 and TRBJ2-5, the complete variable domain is DGGITQSPKYLFRKEGQNVTLSCEQNLNHDAMYWYRQDPGQGLRLIYYSQIVNDFQKGDIAEGYSVSREKKESFPLTVTSAQKNPTAFYLCASSTSSKSETQYFGPGTRLLVL.

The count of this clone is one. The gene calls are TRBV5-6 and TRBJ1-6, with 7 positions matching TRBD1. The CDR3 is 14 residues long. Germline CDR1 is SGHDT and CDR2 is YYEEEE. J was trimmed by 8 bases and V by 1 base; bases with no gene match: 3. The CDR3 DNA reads TGTGCCAGCAGCTTGCCCGGGACAGATTCACCCCTCCACTTT. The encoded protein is CASSLPGTDSPLHF. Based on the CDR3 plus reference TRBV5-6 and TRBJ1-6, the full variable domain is DAGVTQSPTHLIKTRGQQVTLRCSPKSGHDTVSWYQQALGQGPQFIFQYYEEEERQRGNFPDRFSGHQFPNYSSELNVNALLLGDSALYLCASSLPGTDSPLHFGNGTRLTVT.

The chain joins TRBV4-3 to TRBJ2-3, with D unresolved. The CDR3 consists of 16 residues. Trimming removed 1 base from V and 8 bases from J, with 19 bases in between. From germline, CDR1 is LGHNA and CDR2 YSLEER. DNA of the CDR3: TGCGCCAGCAGCCAAGCGGCCCCCCTTCGATCGGCTACGCAGTATTTT. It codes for CASSQAAPLRSATQYF.

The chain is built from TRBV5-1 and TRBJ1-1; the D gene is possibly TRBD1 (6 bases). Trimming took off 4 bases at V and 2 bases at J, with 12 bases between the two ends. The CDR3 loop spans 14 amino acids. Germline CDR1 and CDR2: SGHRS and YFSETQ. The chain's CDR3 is CASSIQTGNTEAFF. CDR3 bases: TGCGCCAGCAGCATCCAGACAGGCAACACTGAAGCTTTCTTT.

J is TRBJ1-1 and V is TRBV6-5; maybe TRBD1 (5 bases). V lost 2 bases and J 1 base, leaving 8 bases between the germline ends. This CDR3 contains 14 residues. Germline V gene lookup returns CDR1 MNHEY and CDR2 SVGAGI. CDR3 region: CASSYGGGNTEAFF. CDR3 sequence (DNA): TGTGCCAGCAGTTACGGGGGGGGGAACACTGAAGCTTTCTTT.

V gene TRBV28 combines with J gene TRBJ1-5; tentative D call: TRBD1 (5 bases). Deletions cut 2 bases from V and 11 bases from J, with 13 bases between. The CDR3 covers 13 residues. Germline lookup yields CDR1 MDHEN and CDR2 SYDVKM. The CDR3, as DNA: TGTGCCAGCAGTTTAAGGGGCCCCGGGGCCCAGCATTTT. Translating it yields CASSLRGPGAQHF.

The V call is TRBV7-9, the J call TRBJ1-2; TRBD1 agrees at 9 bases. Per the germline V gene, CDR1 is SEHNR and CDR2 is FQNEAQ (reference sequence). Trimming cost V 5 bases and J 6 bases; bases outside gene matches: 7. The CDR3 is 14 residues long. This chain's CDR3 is CASSQPDRGNGYTF. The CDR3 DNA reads TGTGCCAGCAGCCAACCCGACAGGGGGAATGGCTACACCTTC.

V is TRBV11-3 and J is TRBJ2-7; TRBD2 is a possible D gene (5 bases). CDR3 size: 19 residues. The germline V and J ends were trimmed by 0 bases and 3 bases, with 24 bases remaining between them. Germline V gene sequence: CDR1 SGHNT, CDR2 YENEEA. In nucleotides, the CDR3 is TGTGCCAGCAGCTTAGAGGGGTTACCAGGACTCGCCGAACACTACGAGCAGTACTTC. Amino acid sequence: CASSLEGLPGLAEHYEQYF.

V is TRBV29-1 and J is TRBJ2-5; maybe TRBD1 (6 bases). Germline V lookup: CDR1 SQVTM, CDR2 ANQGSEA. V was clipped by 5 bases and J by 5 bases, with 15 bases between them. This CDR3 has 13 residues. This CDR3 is CSVTRGSRETQYF. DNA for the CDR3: TGCAGCGTTACCAGGGGAAGTAGGGAGACCCAGTACTTC.

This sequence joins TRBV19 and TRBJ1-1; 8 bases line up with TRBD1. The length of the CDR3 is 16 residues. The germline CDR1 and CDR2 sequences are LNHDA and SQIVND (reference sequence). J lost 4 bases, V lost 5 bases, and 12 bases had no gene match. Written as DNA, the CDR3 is TGTGCCAGTAGTCCCGAAAGGACAGGGTGGGTCACTGAAGCTTTCTTT. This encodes CASSPERTGWVTEAFF.

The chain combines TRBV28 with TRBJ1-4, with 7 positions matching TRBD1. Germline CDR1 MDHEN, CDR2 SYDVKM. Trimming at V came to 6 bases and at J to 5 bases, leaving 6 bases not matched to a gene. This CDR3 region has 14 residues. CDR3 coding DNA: TGTGCCAGCAGCGAGACAGGGCAAAATGAAAAACTGTTTTTT. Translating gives CASSETGQNEKLFF.